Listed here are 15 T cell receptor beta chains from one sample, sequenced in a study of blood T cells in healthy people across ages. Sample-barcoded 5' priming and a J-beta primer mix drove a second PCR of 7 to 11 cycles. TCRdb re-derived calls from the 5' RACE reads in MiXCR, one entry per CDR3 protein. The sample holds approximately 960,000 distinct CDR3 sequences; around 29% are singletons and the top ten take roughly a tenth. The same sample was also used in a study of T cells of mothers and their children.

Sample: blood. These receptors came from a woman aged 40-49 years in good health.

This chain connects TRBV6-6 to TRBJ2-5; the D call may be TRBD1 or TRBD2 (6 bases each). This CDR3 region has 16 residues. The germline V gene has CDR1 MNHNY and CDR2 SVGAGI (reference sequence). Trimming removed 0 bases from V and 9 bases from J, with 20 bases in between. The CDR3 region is CASSYSIGGGPSPQYF. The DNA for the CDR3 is TGTGCCAGCAGTTACTCCATCGGGGGCGGGCCGAGTCCCCAGTACTTC.

This CDR3 reads CASSLGKGTEAFF. The CDR3 DNA follows: TGTGCCAGCAGCTTGGGGAAGGGGACTGAAGCTTTCTTT. The chain has TRBV5-5 and TRBJ1-1; D is possibly TRBD1 (5 bases). Trimming stripped 0 bases from V and 5 bases from J, with 8 bases between. This CDR3 contains 13 residues. Germline V gene sequence: CDR1 SGHKS, CDR2 YYEKEE (reference sequence).

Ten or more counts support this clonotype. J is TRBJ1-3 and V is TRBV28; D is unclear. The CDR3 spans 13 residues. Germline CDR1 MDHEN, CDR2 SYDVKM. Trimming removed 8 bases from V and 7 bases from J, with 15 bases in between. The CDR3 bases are TGTGCCAGCCGGGAAGTTCTAGCGAACACCATATATTTT. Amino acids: CASREVLANTIYF.

CDR3 loop: CASSPRQGAKEQYF. The CDR3 DNA follows: TGCGCCAGCAGCCCCCGACAGGGGGCGAAAGAGCAGTACTTC. This chain uses TRBV4-1 with TRBJ2-7, with 10 bases identical to TRBD1. The junction had 7 bases not matched to a gene; V was cut back by 4 bases and J by 7 bases. The CDR3 consists of 14 residues. CDR1 is MGHRA and CDR2 is YSYEKL in the germline V gene.

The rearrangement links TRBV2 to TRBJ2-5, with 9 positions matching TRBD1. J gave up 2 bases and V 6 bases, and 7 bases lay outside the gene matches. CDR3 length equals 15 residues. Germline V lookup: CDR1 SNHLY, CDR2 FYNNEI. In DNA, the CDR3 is TGTGCCAGCAGCCAGGACAGGGGCCGGCAAGAGACCCAGTACTTC. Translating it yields CASSQDRGRQETQYF. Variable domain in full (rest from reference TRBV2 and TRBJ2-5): EPEVTQTPSHQVTQMGQEVILRCVPISNHLYFYWYRQILGQKVEFLVSFYNNEISEKSEIFDDQFSVERPDGSNFTLKIRSTKLEDSAMYFCASSQDRGRQETQYFGPGTRLLVL.

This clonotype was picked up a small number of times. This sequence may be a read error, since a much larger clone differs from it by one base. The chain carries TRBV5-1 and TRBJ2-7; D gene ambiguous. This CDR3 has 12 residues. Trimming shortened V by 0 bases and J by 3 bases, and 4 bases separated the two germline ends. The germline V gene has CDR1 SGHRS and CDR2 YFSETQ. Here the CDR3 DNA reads TGCGCCAGCAGCTTGGAAGACTACGAGCAGTACTTC. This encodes CASSLEDYEQYF.

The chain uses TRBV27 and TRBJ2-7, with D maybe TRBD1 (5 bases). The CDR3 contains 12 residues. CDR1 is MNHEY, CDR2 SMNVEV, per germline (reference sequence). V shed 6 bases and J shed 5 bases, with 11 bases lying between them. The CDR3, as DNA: TGTGCCAGCAGAGGGGCCCCCCACGAGCAGTACTTC. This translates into CASRGAPHEQYF.

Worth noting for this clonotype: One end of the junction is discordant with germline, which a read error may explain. The CDR3 coding sequence is TGCGCCAGCAGCTCCGGGACAGGGAATTCACCCCGCCACTTT. It specifies CASSSGTGNSPRHF. The rearrangement links TRBV5-1 to TRBJ1-6; TRBD1 matches at 9 bases. The CDR3 totals 14 residues. CDR1 and CDR2 from the germline V gene are SGHRS and YFSETQ. Complete variable domain (other parts from reference TRBV5-1 and TRBJ1-6): KAGVTQTPRYLIKTRGQQVTLSCSPISGHRSVSWYQQTPGQGLQFLFEYFSETQRNKGNFPGRFSGRQFSNSRSEMNVSTLELGDSALYLCASSSGTGNSPRHFGNGTRLTVT.

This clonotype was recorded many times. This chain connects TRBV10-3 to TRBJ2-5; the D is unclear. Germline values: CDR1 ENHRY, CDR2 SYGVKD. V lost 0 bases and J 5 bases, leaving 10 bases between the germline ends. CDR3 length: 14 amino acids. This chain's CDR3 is CAISESNVGETQYF. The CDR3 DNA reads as TGTGCCATCAGTGAGTCGAACGTTGGGGAGACCCAGTACTTC.

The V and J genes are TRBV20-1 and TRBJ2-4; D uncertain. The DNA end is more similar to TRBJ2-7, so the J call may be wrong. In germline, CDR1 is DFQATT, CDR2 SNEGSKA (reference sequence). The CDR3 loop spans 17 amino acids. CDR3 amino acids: CSARDPGRRQNTREQYF. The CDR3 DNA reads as TGCAGTGCTAGAGATCCCGGACGGCGGCAAAACACTCGCGAGCAGTACTTC.

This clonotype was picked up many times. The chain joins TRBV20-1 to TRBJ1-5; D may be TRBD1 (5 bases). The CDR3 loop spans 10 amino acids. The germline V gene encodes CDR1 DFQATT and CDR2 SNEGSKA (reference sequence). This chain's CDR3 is CVMGHQPQHF. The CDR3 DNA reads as TGCGTGATGGGACATCAGCCCCAGCATTTT.

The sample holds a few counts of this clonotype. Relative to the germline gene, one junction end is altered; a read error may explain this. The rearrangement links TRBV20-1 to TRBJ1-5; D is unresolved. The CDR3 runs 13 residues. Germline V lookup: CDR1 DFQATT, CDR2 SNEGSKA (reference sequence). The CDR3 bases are TGCAGTACTAGTGCCGTGGCGGATCAGCCCCAGCATTTT. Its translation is CSTSAVADQPQHF.

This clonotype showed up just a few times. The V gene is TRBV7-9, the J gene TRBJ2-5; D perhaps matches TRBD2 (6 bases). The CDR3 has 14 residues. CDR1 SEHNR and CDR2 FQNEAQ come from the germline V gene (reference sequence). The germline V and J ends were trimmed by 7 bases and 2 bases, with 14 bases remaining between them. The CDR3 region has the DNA TGTGCCAGCAACATGGGGCTAGCGCAAGAGACCCAGTACTTC. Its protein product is CASNMGLAQETQYF.

CDR3: CASSSRDSLSGANVLTF. In nucleotides, the CDR3 is TGCGCCAGCAGCTCCCGGGACAGTCTCTCTGGGGCCAACGTCCTGACTTTC. The chain has TRBV5-1 and TRBJ2-6; 7 bases fit TRBD1. Germline trimming cut 3 bases from V and 0 bases from J; bases unmatched to any gene: 6. Germline V gives CDR1 SGHRS, CDR2 YFSETQ. The length of the CDR3 is 17 residues.

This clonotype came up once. The CDR3 here is CASSYSERTYRVSYEQYF. DNA for the CDR3: TGTGCCAGCAGTTACTCGGAGAGAACCTACAGGGTTTCTTACGAGCAGTACTTC. The genes are TRBV6-5 and TRBJ2-7, with a weak D call TRBD1 (6 bases). Looked up from germline, CDR1 is MNHEY and CDR2 is SVGAGI. Trimming pared 0 bases from V and 4 bases from J, leaving 22 bases between. The CDR3 has 18 amino acids.